These 10 T cell receptor beta chains originate from one sample sequenced in a study of cytomegalovirus exposure and HLA in healthy donors (dated by TCRdb to 2016 to 2017). Library prep was done by the immunoSEQ multiplex PCR assay. For the multiplex PCR, a mixture combining 60 forward primers for TCR Vbeta segments and 13 reverse primers for TCR Jbeta segments was used. TCRdb took over this immuneACCESS table, retaining in-frame rearrangements with V and J assigned. Such tables are incomplete; in checked studies, under half of the missing clones stem from an unresolved V gene, and the remainder is unexplained. The sample includes over 100,000 clones, with roughly 74% observed a single time. The ten largest clonotypes hold approximately 7% of the sample. The specimen sequenced was PBMCs. The receptors here all came from a man aged 35 to 55 in good health and CMV-seropositive.

The table lists this clone with a few counts. CDR3: CASSLVYGSLNTEAFF. The CDR3 DNA reads TGTGCCAGCAGCTTAGTCTATGGTTCTCTGAACACTGAAGCTTTCTTT. The chain carries TRBV7-8 and TRBJ1-1, with D uncertain. This CDR3 comprises 16 residues. V lost 1 base, J lost 0 bases, and 12 bases lay in between. CDR1 is SGHVS, CDR2 FQNEAQ, per germline. The full variable domain, completed using reference TRBV7-8 and TRBJ1-1, is GAGVSQSPRYKVAKRGQDVALRCDPISGHVSLFWYQQALGQGPEFLTYFQNEAQLDKSGLPSDRFFAERPEGSVSTLKIQRTQQEDSAVYLCASSLVYGSLNTEAFFGQGTRLTVV.

The chain is built from TRBV9 and TRBJ2-3, with D possibly being TRBD2 (6 bases). V shed 6 bases and J shed 3 bases, with 11 bases lying between them. This CDR3 region has 13 residues. The germline gives CDR1 SGDLS, CDR2 YYNGEE. The chain's CDR3 is CASKRESTDTQYF. In nucleotides, the CDR3 is TGTGCCAGCAAACGGGAGTCGACAGATACGCAGTATTTT.

Note on this clone: One end of the junction varies from germline; a read error may be responsible. At the DNA level, this CDR3 is encoded by other sequences in the same sample as well. The gene calls are TRBV2 and TRBJ1-4; 9 positions match TRBD1. The V gene's germline CDR1 is SNHLY and CDR2 FYNNEI. The CDR3 runs to 14 residues. In nucleotides, the CDR3 is TGCGCCAGCAGAGAGACAGGGGGGACAGAAAAACTGTTTTTT. Its protein is CASRETGGTEKLFF. Drawing the rest from reference TRBV2 and TRBJ1-4, the complete variable domain is EPEVTQTPSHQVTQMGQEVILRCVPISNHLYFYWYRQILGQKVEFLVSFYNNEISEKSEIFDDQFSVERPDGSNFTLKIRSTKLEDSAMYFCASRETGGTEKLFFGSGTQLSVL.

V is TRBV27 and J is TRBJ2-5; D call uncertain. This CDR3 spans 13 amino acids. Looked up from germline, CDR1 is MNHEY and CDR2 is SMNVEV (reference sequence). The V gene lost 2 bases and the J gene lost 7 bases, with 11 bases spanning the gap. The chain's CDR3 is CASSLARLATQYF. The CDR3, as DNA: TGTGCCAGCAGTTTAGCCCGGTTAGCGACCCAGTACTTC.

The V gene is TRBV7-8, the J gene TRBJ2-1, with 9 bases that match TRBD1. Germline V gene sequence: CDR1 SGHVS, CDR2 FQNEAQ. This CDR3 contains 13 residues. V gave up 7 bases and J gave up 5 bases; unmatched junction bases: 3. CDR3 coding DNA: TGTGCCAGCACTCGACAGGGGGACAATGAGCAGTTCTTC. This translates into CASTRQGDNEQFF. The whole variable domain, remainder taken from reference TRBV7-8 and TRBJ2-1, is GAGVSQSPRYKVAKRGQDVALRCDPISGHVSLFWYQQALGQGPEFLTYFQNEAQLDKSGLPSDRFFAERPEGSVSTLKIQRTQQEDSAVYLCASTRQGDNEQFFGPGTRLTVL.

J is TRBJ1-6 and V is TRBV9; TRBD1 matches 9 bases. The junction had 4 bases not matched to a gene; V was cut back by 0 bases and J by 9 bases. CDR3 size: 15 residues. Germline values: CDR1 SGDLS, CDR2 YYNGEE. The CDR3 protein is CASSVARDRVSPLHF. CDR3 bases: TGTGCCAGCAGCGTAGCAAGGGACAGGGTTTCACCCCTCCACTTT.

This clone has more than one count but fewer than ten. The rearrangement joins TRBV29-1 to TRBJ2-1; TRBD2 matches at 7 bases. The V segment lost 5 bases and the J segment 4 bases; nucleotides outside the gene matches: 2. Germline V gives CDR1 SQVTM, CDR2 ANQGSEA. This CDR3 is built from 12 residues. The CDR3 loop reads CSVWGGYNEQFF. Written as DNA, the CDR3 is TGCAGCGTTTGGGGAGGGTACAATGAGCAGTTCTTC.

The chain uses TRBV7-8 and TRBJ2-3, with 7 nucleotides matching TRBD1. V dropped 5 bases and J dropped 7; count of bases not matched to a gene: 15. The CDR3 totals 16 residues. Germline CDR1 is SGHVS and CDR2 is FQNEAQ. The CDR3 spells CASSQLGTVPSNTQYF. CDR3 DNA: TGTGCCAGCAGCCAACTGGGGACAGTCCCCTCGAATACGCAGTATTTT.

This rearrangement joins TRBV7-2 to TRBJ2-3; 11 bases line up with TRBD2. The germline gives CDR1 SGHTA, CDR2 FQGNSA. The junction had 7 bases not matched to a gene; V was cut back by 2 bases and J by 6 bases. The CDR3 has 16 amino acids. CDR3 in amino acids: CASSLRLAGLMDTQYF. Here the CDR3 DNA reads TGTGCCAGCAGCTTAAGACTAGCGGGGTTGATGGATACGCAGTATTTT.

The chain links TRBV19 to TRBJ2-1, with D possibly TRBD2 on 6 matching bases. The CDR3 spans 15 residues. Per the germline V gene, CDR1 is LNHDA and CDR2 is SQIVND (reference sequence). Between the trimmed V and J ends, which lost 1 base and 6 bases, there was a span of 13 bases. The CDR3 protein is CASSIVPGAGNEQFF. CDR3 nucleotide sequence: TGTGCCAGTAGTATAGTACCGGGAGCGGGCAATGAGCAGTTCTTC.